The 20 T cell receptor beta chains reported below all come from one sample, sequenced in a study of blood T cell repertoires in COVID-19 (TCRdb year 2020). The library was built by means of the immunoSEQ multiplex PCR assay. What TCRdb holds here is the immuneACCESS table cut down to in-frame rearrangements. Part of the clones is not present; checked against another copy, under half of the missing clones reflect an unresolved V gene, and the others are unexplained. Counted in this sample were 270,000 or so clones; approximately 88% of them appeared once. Together, the top ten hold roughly 1.5% of the sample. Sample: peripheral blood. The source is a human donor with COVID-19, enrolled during active disease. The donor label of this sample is uncertain.

The chain joins TRBV5-1 to TRBJ1-1, with a possible D match to TRBD1 (6 bases). CDR1 is SGHRS and CDR2 is YFSETQ in the germline V gene. The CDR3 totals 15 residues. Trimming cost V 0 bases and J 1 base, with 10 bases left between them. CDR3 sequence reads: CASSLVGTTNTEAFF. In nucleotides, the CDR3 is TGCGCCAGCAGCTTGGTCGGGACAACGAACACTGAAGCTTTCTTT.

The V call is TRBV29-1, the J call TRBJ2-2; D gene uncertain. This CDR3 contains 14 residues. The germline CDR1 and CDR2 sequences are SQVTM and ANQGSEA. V lost 7 bases and J 1 base, leaving 13 bases between the germline ends. The CDR3 nucleotides read TGCAGCGCTCTGCTAGAGTGGAACACCGGGGAGCTGTTTTTT. Translated, it gives CSALLEWNTGELFF.

This clone showed up just a few times. V and J are TRBV6-6 and TRBJ2-7; 11 nucleotides align to TRBD1. This CDR3 has 15 residues. Germline-derived CDR1 and CDR2 are MNHNY and SVGAGI (reference sequence). Trimming cost V 10 bases and J 1 base; bases outside gene matches: 9. CDR3 sequence reads: CATQGGQGASYEQYF. CDR3 DNA: TGTGCCACCCAAGGAGGACAGGGGGCTTCCTACGAGCAGTACTTC.

This chain links TRBV7-8 with TRBJ1-2, with TRBD1 matching over 7 bases. The ends lost 3 bases at V and 6 bases at J; junction bases unmatched: 13. The CDR3 sequence is 16 residues long. The germline V gene has CDR1 SGHVS and CDR2 FQNEAQ. CDR3 loop: CASSFAQGIEWNGYTF. CDR3 coding DNA: TGTGCCAGCAGCTTTGCACAGGGGATAGAGTGGAATGGCTACACCTTC. Full variable domain (remainder filled in from reference TRBV7-8 and TRBJ1-2): GAGVSQSPRYKVAKRGQDVALRCDPISGHVSLFWYQQALGQGPEFLTYFQNEAQLDKSGLPSDRFFAERPEGSVSTLKIQRTQQEDSAVYLCASSFAQGIEWNGYTFGSGTRLTVV.

The chain combines TRBV13 with TRBJ1-2; 10 nucleotides line up with TRBD1. The CDR3 has 15 amino acids. Germline CDR1 is PRHDT and CDR2 is FYEKMQ (reference sequence). V was clipped by 3 bases and J by 3 bases; unmatched bases: 4. For the CDR3, the DNA is TGTGCCAGCAGCTTCTGGGGACAGGGGCACTATGGCTACACCTTC. Translation gives CASSFWGQGHYGYTF.

The V gene is TRBV6-2 or TRBV6-3, the J gene TRBJ1-1, with 10 nucleotides matching TRBD1. Germline V CDR1 and CDR2: MNHEY, SVGEGT. This CDR3 has 16 amino acids. V shed 4 bases, J shed 7 bases, and the junction held 12 bases outside the gene matches. CDR3 protein: CASSSGGSGQGSEAFF. The CDR3 nucleotides read TGTGCCAGCAGTTCGGGGGGCTCGGGACAGGGGAGTGAAGCTTTCTTT.

On this clone itself: Other DNA variants within this sample encode the same CDR3. This chain uses TRBV5-1 with TRBJ2-7; 10 bases line up with TRBD2. This CDR3 spans 15 amino acids. The V gene's germline CDR1 is SGHRS and CDR2 YFSETQ. V lost 1 base and J lost 3; bases outside the gene matches: 4. This CDR3 reads CASSLRLAGFYEQYF. In DNA form, the CDR3 reads TGCGCCAGCAGCTTGCGACTAGCGGGTTTCTACGAGCAGTACTTC. Looking up the rest from reference TRBV5-1 and TRBJ2-7 gives the full variable domain: KAGVTQTPRYLIKTRGQQVTLSCSPISGHRSVSWYQQTPGQGLQFLFEYFSETQRNKGNFPGRFSGRQFSNSRSEMNVSTLELGDSALYLCASSLRLAGFYEQYFGPGTRLTVT.

This chain connects TRBV19 to TRBJ2-7; 9 bases map to TRBD2. The V gene's germline CDR1 is LNHDA and CDR2 SQIVND (reference sequence). This CDR3 has 14 amino acids. V trimming: 7 bases; J trimming: 5 bases; junction bases outside the gene matches: 9. The CDR3 sequence: CASNRAGLANEQYF. CDR3 bases: TGTGCCAGTAACAGGGCGGGACTAGCTAACGAGCAGTACTTC. The whole variable domain, filled in from reference TRBV19 and TRBJ2-7, reads DGGITQSPKYLFRKEGQNVTLSCEQNLNHDAMYWYRQDPGQGLRLIYYSQIVNDFQKGDIAEGYSVSREKKESFPLTVTSAQKNPTAFYLCASNRAGLANEQYFGPGTRLTVT.

The CDR3 bases are TGCGCCAGCAGTCTAGCGGGGTCTGAGGAGCAGTACTTC. Translated: CASSLAGSEEQYF. This sequence joins TRBV5-1 and TRBJ2-7; 9 bases are shared with TRBD2. Germline loops: CDR1 SGHRS, CDR2 YFSETQ. The CDR3 has 13 residues. J lost 7 bases, V lost 5 bases, and 7 bases had no gene match.

The chain employs TRBV4-1 and TRBJ2-1, with TRBD2 as a possible D gene (5 bases). The CDR3 is made up of 16 amino acids. Germline lookup yields CDR1 MGHRA and CDR2 YSYEKL. With 0 bases removed from V and 10 bases from J, the gap between germline ends came to 19 bases. CDR3 bases: TGCGCCAGCAGCCAAGAGCCCCCCGGACTGCCTGGGGAGCAGTTCTTC. Protein product: CASSQEPPGLPGEQFF.

This rearrangement joins TRBV19 to TRBJ2-7, with 10 nucleotides matching TRBD2. The CDR3 is 15 amino acids. CDR1 and CDR2 from the germline V gene are LNHDA and SQIVND (reference sequence). Trimming at V came to 6 bases and at J to 5 bases, leaving 10 bases not matched to a gene. The CDR3 sequence is CASRDGASGRDEQYF. For the CDR3, the DNA is TGTGCCAGTAGAGACGGGGCTAGCGGGAGAGACGAGCAGTACTTC.

J is TRBJ2-1 and V is TRBV3-1 (or the pseudogene TRBV3-2); TRBD2 aligns across 10 bases. The CDR3 loop spans 16 amino acids. V was clipped by 4 bases and J by 0 bases; unmatched bases: 3. In germline, CDR1 is LGHDT, CDR2 YNNKEL (reference sequence). CDR3 nucleotide sequence: TGTGCCAGCAGCCTAGCGGGAGGACCCTCCTACAATGAGCAGTTCTTC. Amino acid sequence: CASSLAGGPSYNEQFF.

CDR3 in DNA: TGTGCCAGTAGTGTCCGGACAGTGGCTGAAGCTTTCTTT. This encodes CASSVRTVAEAFF. The chain is built from TRBV19 and TRBJ1-1; possible D gene TRBD1, 6 bases. CDR3 length equals 13 residues. The germline V gene encodes CDR1 LNHDA and CDR2 SQIVND (reference sequence). Trimming stripped 5 bases from V and 6 bases from J, with 13 bases between.

This clone was found a few times. The J gene is TRBJ1-2, the V gene TRBV19; no definite D call. The CDR3 spans 12 residues. Germline V gene lookup returns CDR1 LNHDA and CDR2 SQIVND (reference sequence). V was pared by 8 bases and J by 4 bases, with 11 bases between. The CDR3 spells CASAQPSYGYTF. In DNA form, the CDR3 reads TGTGCCAGTGCACAGCCTTCCTATGGCTACACCTTC.

A note on this clone: At the DNA level, this CDR3 is encoded by other sequences in the same sample as well. This chain connects TRBV30 to TRBJ2-5, with 7 bases that match TRBD2. Germline trimming cut 3 bases from V and 3 bases from J; bases unmatched to any gene: 7. The CDR3 length is 14 residues. From germline, CDR1 is GTSNPN and CDR2 SVGIG (reference sequence). The CDR3 spells CAWSPGLAEETQYF. CDR3 nucleotide sequence: TGTGCCTGGAGCCCTGGGCTAGCGGAAGAGACCCAGTACTTC.

The count of this clone is one. CDR3 sequence reads: CASQTTRLAGVDTQYF. In DNA form, the CDR3 reads TGTGCCAGCCAGACGACCAGACTAGCGGGAGTCGATACGCAGTATTTT. V usage is TRBV18 and J usage is TRBJ2-3; TRBD2 matches at 12 bases. Germline loops: CDR1 KGHSH, CDR2 LQKENI. This CDR3 is 16 amino acids long. V was clipped by 8 bases and J by 6 bases; unmatched bases: 12.

The V and J genes are TRBV5-1 and TRBJ2-5; D might be TRBD2 (6 bases). With 6 bases removed from V and 3 bases from J, the gap between germline ends came to 12 bases. This CDR3 region has 13 residues. The germline CDR1 and CDR2 sequences are SGHRS and YFSETQ. CDR3 sequence: CASISSSEETQYF. DNA of the CDR3: TGCGCCAGCATTTCGTCTAGCGAAGAGACCCAGTACTTC.

This chain links TRBV18 with TRBJ2-7; 8 bases are shared with TRBD2. There are 14 residues in the CDR3. The junction had 6 bases not matched to a gene; V was cut back by 3 bases and J by 5 bases. In germline, CDR1 is KGHSH, CDR2 LQKENI. The DNA of the CDR3 is TGTGCCAGCTCACCTTTGCGGGGGGACCACGAGCAGTACTTC. It specifies CASSPLRGDHEQYF.

The genes are TRBV27 and TRBJ2-1; 12 positions match TRBD2. This CDR3 is 15 amino acids long. The ends lost 9 bases at V and 4 bases at J; junction bases unmatched: 7. Germline V gives CDR1 MNHEY, CDR2 SMNVEV (reference sequence). The CDR3 here is CASQTGTSGYNEQFF. CDR3 sequence (DNA): TGTGCCAGTCAAACCGGGACTAGCGGGTACAATGAGCAGTTCTTC.

In regard to this clone: Other DNA sequences of this sample code for an identical CDR3. The chain carries TRBV29-1 and TRBJ1-1; 7 bases match TRBD1. CDR3 length: 12 residues. V lost 7 bases and J lost 4; bases outside the gene matches: 6. Germline V CDR1 and CDR2: SQVTM, ANQGSEA. The CDR3 coding sequence is TGCAGCGCGGACCGGGACAGCACTGAAGCTTTCTTT. It encodes CSADRDSTEAFF.